This is a list of T cell receptor beta chains from one sample in a study of OX40 agonist ivuxolimab in advanced cancers. Data came from immunoSEQ multiplex PCR; TCRdb stores just in-frame clones and leaves some out. Of roughly 50,000 clones in the sample, over 80% were seen once. The sample consisted of CD4+ or CD8+ T cells sorted from blood, taken in a trial of the OX40 agonist ivuxolimab. Every receptor here comes from an adult with an advanced solid tumor such as melanoma, head and neck, liver or kidney cancer. Each CDR3 is given with its conserved first and last residue. The D gene is left open where the match is weak. Size tells how often a clone was seen (once, few, many) or the class of an expanded clone, and some rows leave it out.

v_call	j_call	clone_size	d_call	cdr3_nt	cdr3_aa
TRBV5-1	TRBJ1-1	NA	NA	TGCGCCAGCAGCCCTCGGGGAGGCGCGAACACTGAAGCTTTCTTT	CASSPRGGANTEAFF
TRBV10-3	TRBJ2-3	NA	NA	TGTGCCATCAGTGGGGACCATACAGATACGCAGTATTTT	CAISGDHTDTQYF
TRBV5-1	TRBJ2-2	NA	NA	TGCGCCAGCAGCTTTCTCGACCAGATCACCGGGGAGCTGTTTTTT	CASSFLDQITGELFF
TRBV4-2	TRBJ2-1	NA	TRBD2	TGTGCCAGCAGCCAAGATAGCGGGGGTACCTACAATGAGCAGTTCTTC	CASSQDSGGTYNEQFF
TRBV5-1	TRBJ1-1	few	TRBD1	TGCGCCAGCAGCTCCGGACAGGGCGGCGTGAACACTGAAGCTTTCTTT	CASSSGQGGVNTEAFF
TRBV14	TRBJ2-1	NA	NA	TGTGCCAGCAGCCAGAGGGCGGGGAGCTCCTACAATGAGCAGTTCTTC	CASSQRAGSSYNEQFF
TRBV28	TRBJ1-1	NA	NA	TGTGCCAGCAGTTTATTTCTGGGGGAGGCTTTCTTT	CASSLFLGEAFF
TRBV19	TRBJ2-2	NA	TRBD1	TGTGCCAGTACCCGGACAGGGGCGACGGGGGCCGGGGAGCTGTTTTTT	CASTRTGATGAGELFF
TRBV30	TRBJ1-1	NA	NA	TGTGCCTGGGGTGTTTCCACTGAAGCTTTCTTT	CAWGVSTEAFF
TRBV7-3	TRBJ2-3	NA	NA	TGTGCCAGCAGCCAACGAGCTACAAGGGATACGCAGTATTTT	CASSQRATRDTQYF
TRBV5-1	TRBJ2-3	NA	TRBD2	TGCGCCAGCAGCTCAAGCGGGGGGGCGGGAGATACGCAGTATTTT	CASSSSGGAGDTQYF
TRBV5-8	TRBJ2-1	NA	NA	TGTGCCAGCAGCTCGGGACTGAGCCACAATGAGCAGTTCTTC	CASSSGLSHNEQFF
TRBV15	TRBJ1-4	NA	NA	TGTGCCACCAGCAGAGATCCCCTAATTATAAGTGAAAAACTGTTTTTT	CATSRDPLIISEKLFF
TRBV7-2	TRBJ2-7	NA	NA	TGTGCCAGCAGCTCCCAAAAAGGGTACGAGCAGTACTTC	CASSSQKGYEQYF
TRBV12-5	TRBJ1-1	few	NA	TGTGCTAGTGGTTTGGCCGGGAACACTGAAGCTTTCTTT	CASGLAGNTEAFF
TRBV12-5	TRBJ1-5	NA	NA	TGTGCTAGTGGTTTGGAAAATCAGCCCCAGCATTTT	CASGLENQPQHF
TRBV7-9	TRBJ2-1	few	TRBD1	TGTGCCAGCAGCCAGACAGGGATTGCCATAAATGAGCAGTTCTTC	CASSQTGIAINEQFF
TRBV10-3	TRBJ1-2	few	NA	TGTGCCATCAGTGAGTCAGGCAGGGTCTACTATGGCTACACCTTC	CAISESGRVYYGYTF
TRBV28	TRBJ2-7	NA	TRBD1	TGTGCCAGCAGTCCGTGGACAGGGGTATCCTACGAGCAGTACTTC	CASSPWTGVSYEQYF
TRBV18	TRBJ2-7	NA	TRBD1	TGTGCCAGCTCACCGGGACAGACCTACGAGCAGTACTTC	CASSPGQTYEQYF